This TCR beta chain was found in a study of cytomegalovirus exposure and HLA in healthy donors. For the study at large: An early release of data contained about 85 million unique TCRs, which came from HLA-typed donors. Study-wide results and caveats: Common viral pathogens seemed to be connected with several of the most significant clusters, according to a later analysis.

Amplification used 60 Vbeta primers and 13 Jbeta primers. Sequenced by immunoSEQ multiplex PCR; TCRdb stores in-frame clones only, minus some. The table lists about 150,000 clones, 75% to 85% of them singletons, with around 6% in the top ten. A note on this clone: What it recognizes is unknown. Other nucleotide sequences in the sample specify the same CDR3.

The clonotype originates from a middle-aged woman in good health and CMV-seropositive. The sequenced sample consisted of PBMCs.

The CDR3 DNA is TGTGCCTCAAATGAGGGCGGCTACTATGGCTACACCTTC. It yields the protein CASNEGGYYGYTF. This chain uses TRBV30 with TRBJ1-2; D not resolved. Germline V CDR1 and CDR2: GTSNPN, SVGIG (reference sequence). Trimming pared 7 bases from V and 3 bases from J, leaving 15 bases between. The CDR3 has 13 residues.